This T cell receptor beta chain comes out of a study of blood T cell repertoires in COVID-19. At the level of the study: From T cells, B-cell-depleted T cells, or PBMCs came the material, which was cDNA or gDNA.

The CDR3 sequence is 12 residues long. Germline loops: CDR1 ENHRY, CDR2 SYGVKD. The ends were cut back, 5 bases at V and 3 bases at J, with 8 bases in the middle. Authors' data handling: Amplified reference gene primers provided the basis for estimating nucleated cell counts. The protocol was immunoSEQ multiplex PCR, while the TCRdb copy is restricted to in-frame clones and leaves out a portion. V and J calls and clone size are as listed in that table; D and trimming were resolved from the DNA. The sample yields more than 150,000 clones, roughly four fifths seen once. This rearrangement joins TRBV10-3 to TRBJ2-7; D uncertain. This receptor was taken from a human donor in a cohort sampled during active COVID-19. Sequenced: peripheral blood. In DNA form, the CDR3 reads TGTGCCATCAGTAAACAATACTACGAGCAGTACTTC. Protein sequence: CAISKQYYEQYF.